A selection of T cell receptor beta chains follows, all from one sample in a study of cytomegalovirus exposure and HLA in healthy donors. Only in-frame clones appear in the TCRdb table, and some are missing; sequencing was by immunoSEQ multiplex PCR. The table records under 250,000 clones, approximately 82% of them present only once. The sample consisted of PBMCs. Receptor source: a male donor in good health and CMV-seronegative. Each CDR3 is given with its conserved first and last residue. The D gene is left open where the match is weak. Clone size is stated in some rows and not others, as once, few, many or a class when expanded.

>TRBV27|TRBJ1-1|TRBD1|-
CASSPGTGSLEAFF
TGTGCCAGCAGTCCCGGGACAGGTAGTCTCGAAGCTTTCTTT
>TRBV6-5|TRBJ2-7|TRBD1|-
CASSARDRTYEQYF
TGTGCCAGCAGCGCCCGGGACAGGACCTACGAGCAGTACTTC
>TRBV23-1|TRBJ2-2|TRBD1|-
CASSQPTGGTGELFF
TGCGCCAGCAGTCAGCCGACAGGGGGCACCGGGGAGCTGTTTTTT
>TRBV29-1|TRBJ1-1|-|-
CSVVSGNTEAFF
TGCAGCGTTGTATCGGGGAACACTGAAGCTTTCTTT
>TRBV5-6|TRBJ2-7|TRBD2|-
CASSRGLAGFSSYEQYF
TGTGCCAGCAGCCGCGGACTAGCGGGCTTCAGCTCCTACGAGCAGTACTTC
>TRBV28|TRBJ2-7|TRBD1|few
CASSHRQGNSNEQYF
TGTGCCAGCAGTCACAGACAGGGCAACTCCAACGAGCAGTACTTC
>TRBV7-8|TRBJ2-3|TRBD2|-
CASSLRSGRPDTQYF
TGTGCCAGCAGCTTGAGAAGCGGGAGACCAGATACGCAGTATTTT
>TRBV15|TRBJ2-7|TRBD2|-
CATTSAGDVAYEQYF
TGTGCCACCACTTCGGCGGGAGATGTGGCCTACGAGCAGTACTTC
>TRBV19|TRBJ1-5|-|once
CASSIDLIRRGASKEGNQPQHF
TGTGCCAGTAGTATCGACCTAATACGCCGGGGGGCCAGCAAGGAGGGCAATCAGCCCCAGCATTTT
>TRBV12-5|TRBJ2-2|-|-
CASGLEGGGELFF
TGTGCTAGTGGTTTGGAAGGGGGCGGGGAGCTGTTTTTT
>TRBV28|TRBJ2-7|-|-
CASSFRTRGVYEQYF
TGTGCCAGCAGTTTCCGAACCAGGGGGGTATACGAGCAGTACTTC
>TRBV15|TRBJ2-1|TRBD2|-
CATSSRLAGGSYNEQFF
TGTGCCACCAGCAGCAGACTAGCGGGAGGCTCCTACAATGAGCAGTTCTTC
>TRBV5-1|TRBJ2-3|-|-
CASSLGAGEDTQYF
TGCGCCAGCAGCTTGGGGGCAGGGGAAGATACGCAGTATTTT
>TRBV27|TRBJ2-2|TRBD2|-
CASSHGGGTGELFF
TGTGCCAGCAGCCACGGCGGGGGCACCGGGGAGCTGTTTTTT
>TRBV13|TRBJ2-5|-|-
CASSLGSGAQYF
TGTGCCAGCAGCTTAGGGTCCGGGGCCCAGTACTTC
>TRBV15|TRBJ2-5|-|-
CATSARDFQETQYF
TGTGCCACCAGCGCTCGGGACTTTCAAGAGACCCAGTACTTC
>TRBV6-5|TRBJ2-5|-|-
CASSPPGGKETQYF
TGTGCCAGCAGTCCCCCCGGCGGAAAAGAGACCCAGTACTTC
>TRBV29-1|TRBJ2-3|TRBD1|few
CSVDRQGLDTQYF
TGCAGCGTTGATCGACAGGGATTAGATACGCAGTATTTT
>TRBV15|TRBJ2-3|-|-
CATGQSTDTQYF
TGTGCCACCGGGCAAAGCACAGATACGCAGTATTTT
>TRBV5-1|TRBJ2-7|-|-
CASSVQGPEGEQYF
TGCGCCAGCAGCGTTCAGGGGCCCGAGGGCGAGCAGTACTTC